What follows describes a single TCR beta chain. At one boundary the junction diverges from the germline segment, which might be a read error. This sample was taken from a study of T cell repertoires in cytomegalovirus infection. Each CDR3 protein gets one entry after TCRdb re-called the reads with MiXCR. The sample records about 740,000 distinct CDR3 sequences, 35% being singletons. Sequencing was done on a sample of PBMCs. This TCR was sampled from a human donor in good health (CMV status not recorded). Some clones in this sample may be carry-over from other donors' samples.

DNA for the CDR3: TGTGCCAGCAGCGAGGCGGCTGGAGCTTTCTGG. Protein: CASSEAAGAFW. The V call is TRBV7-9, the J call TRBJ1-1; no definite D call. Germline lookup yields CDR1 SEHNR and CDR2 FQNEAQ (reference sequence). The CDR3 has 11 amino acids. Using reference TRBV7-9 and TRBJ1-1 for the parts outside the CDR3, the full variable domain is DTGVSQNPRHKITKRGQNVTFRCDPISEHNRLYWYRQTLGQGPEFLTYFQNEAQLEKSRLLSDRFSAERPKGSFSTLEIQRTEQGDSAMYLCASSEAAGAFWGQGTRLTVV.